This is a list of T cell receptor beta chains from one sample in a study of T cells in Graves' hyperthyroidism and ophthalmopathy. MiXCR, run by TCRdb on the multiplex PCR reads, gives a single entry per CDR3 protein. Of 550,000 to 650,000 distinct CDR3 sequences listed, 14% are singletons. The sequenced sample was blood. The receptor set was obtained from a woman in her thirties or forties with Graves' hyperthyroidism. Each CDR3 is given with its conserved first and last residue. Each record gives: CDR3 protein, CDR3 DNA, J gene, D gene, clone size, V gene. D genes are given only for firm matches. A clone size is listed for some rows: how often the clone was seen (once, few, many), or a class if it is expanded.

cdr3_aa: CASSPETGSAVEQYF
cdr3_nt: TGTGCCAGCTCACCCGAGACAGGGTCCGCGGTGGAGCAGTACTTC
j_call: TRBJ2-7
d_call: TRBD1
clone_size: many
v_call: TRBV18

cdr3_aa: CASSPFRLDYNEQFF
cdr3_nt: TGTGCCAGCTCACCGTTTAGGCTAGATTACAATGAGCAGTTCTTC
j_call: TRBJ2-1
d_call: NA
clone_size: many
v_call: TRBV18

cdr3_aa: CASSRHTQETRYF
cdr3_nt: TGTGCCAGCAGTAGACATACGCAAGAGACCCGGTACTTC
j_call: TRBJ2-5
d_call: NA
clone_size: NA
v_call: TRBV12-3/TRBV12-4

cdr3_aa: CASSYNRGGPDTQYF
cdr3_nt: TGTGCCAGCAGTTACAACAGGGGAGGCCCAGATACGCAGTATTTT
j_call: TRBJ2-3
d_call: NA
clone_size: few
v_call: TRBV6-5

cdr3_aa: CASSFSGGQSETEAFF
cdr3_nt: TGTGCCAGCAGTTTTTCGGGTGGACAGTCGGAGACTGAAGCTTTCTTT
j_call: TRBJ1-1
d_call: NA
clone_size: many
v_call: TRBV28

cdr3_aa: CASSPGLATYEQYF
cdr3_nt: TGTGCCAGCAGTCCGGGACTAGCCACCTACGAGCAGTACTTC
j_call: TRBJ2-7
d_call: TRBD2
clone_size: few
v_call: TRBV6-1

cdr3_aa: CASSVGLAGLTTDTQYF
cdr3_nt: TGTGCCAGCAGCGTAGGGCTAGCGGGATTGACCACAGATACGCAGTATTTT
j_call: TRBJ2-3
d_call: TRBD2
clone_size: few
v_call: TRBV9

cdr3_aa: CATSKPTGQNLLSGANVLTF
cdr3_nt: TGTGCCACCAGCAAACCAACGGGACAGAACCTCCTCTCTGGGGCCAACGTCCTGACTTTC
j_call: TRBJ2-6
d_call: TRBD1
clone_size: few
v_call: TRBV15

cdr3_aa: CATSSGDRGSPQETQYF
cdr3_nt: TGTGCCACCAGCAGCGGAGACAGGGGGTCCCCCCAAGAGACCCAGTACTTC
j_call: TRBJ2-5
d_call: TRBD1
clone_size: few
v_call: TRBV15

cdr3_aa: CSGTLGQRQETQYF
cdr3_nt: TGCAGTGGAACGCTTGGACAGCGACAAGAGACCCAGTACTTC
j_call: TRBJ2-5
d_call: NA
clone_size: many
v_call: TRBV20-1

cdr3_aa: CASSEALGSSGKDTQYF
cdr3_nt: TGTGCCAGCAGTGAAGCGCTTGGTTCTAGCGGGAAGGATACGCAGTATTTT
j_call: TRBJ2-3
d_call: TRBD2
clone_size: many
v_call: TRBV2

cdr3_aa: CSARDGRGGYEKLFF
cdr3_nt: TGCAGTGCTAGAGATGGGCGGGGAGGCTATGAAAAACTGTTTTTT
j_call: TRBJ1-4
d_call: NA
clone_size: NA
v_call: TRBV20-1

cdr3_aa: CAWSSGTGSNQPQHF
cdr3_nt: TGTGCCTGGAGTTCCGGGACAGGTAGCAATCAGCCCCAGCATTTT
j_call: TRBJ1-5
d_call: TRBD1
clone_size: many
v_call: TRBV30

cdr3_aa: CASSQEGQGYGNTIYF
cdr3_nt: TGCGCCAGCAGCCAAGAGGGGCAGGGGTATGGAAACACCATATATTTT
j_call: TRBJ1-3
d_call: NA
clone_size: few
v_call: TRBV4-1

cdr3_aa: CSARDDIKDGVMNTEAFF
cdr3_nt: TGCAGTGCTAGAGATGATATTAAGGACGGGGTCATGAACACTGAAGCTTTCTTT
j_call: TRBJ1-1
d_call: NA
clone_size: many
v_call: TRBV20-1

cdr3_aa: CASSSGPLGEKLFF
cdr3_nt: TGTGCCAGCAGCTCCGGGCCCTTGGGTGAAAAACTGTTTTTT
j_call: TRBJ1-4
d_call: NA
clone_size: NA
v_call: TRBV7-6

cdr3_aa: CASSQDDLDYGYTF
cdr3_nt: TGTGCCAGCAGTCAAGACGATTTGGACTATGGCTACACCTTC
j_call: TRBJ1-2
d_call: NA
clone_size: many
v_call: TRBV6-1

cdr3_aa: CASSFSDRANYGYTF
cdr3_nt: TGTGCCAGCAGTTTCTCCGACAGGGCTAACTATGGCTACACCTTC
j_call: TRBJ1-2
d_call: TRBD1
clone_size: many
v_call: TRBV27

cdr3_aa: CATSVPGGSYNEQFF
cdr3_nt: TGTGCCACCAGTGTGCCGGGAGGCTCCTACAATGAGCAGTTCTTC
j_call: TRBJ2-1
d_call: TRBD2
clone_size: once
v_call: TRBV24-1

cdr3_aa: CASSLAISYGGSDEQFF
cdr3_nt: TGTGCCAGCAGTTTAGCCATATCATATGGAGGGAGCGATGAGCAGTTCTTC
j_call: TRBJ2-1
d_call: NA
clone_size: few
v_call: TRBV12-3/TRBV12-4

cdr3_aa: CASSLGTGVAFF
cdr3_nt: TGTGCCAGCAGCTTGGGGACAGGGGTTGCTTTCTTT
j_call: TRBJ1-1
d_call: TRBD1
clone_size: NA
v_call: TRBV5-4

cdr3_aa: CATSKRIQETQYF
cdr3_nt: TGTGCCACCAGCAAACGCATCCAAGAGACCCAGTACTTC
j_call: TRBJ2-5
d_call: NA
clone_size: NA
v_call: TRBV15

cdr3_aa: CAWSGVISGGHEQFF
cdr3_nt: TGTGCCTGGAGTGGGGTCATTTCTGGCGGCCATGAGCAGTTCTTC
j_call: TRBJ2-1
d_call: NA
clone_size: many
v_call: TRBV30

cdr3_aa: CASKGGSRVNEQFF
cdr3_nt: TGTGCCAGCAAGGGAGGGAGTAGGGTCAATGAGCAGTTCTTC
j_call: TRBJ2-1
d_call: TRBD2
clone_size: many
v_call: TRBV28

cdr3_aa: CSANGGSPYTAEQYF
cdr3_nt: TGCAGTGCTAATGGCGGGAGTCCTTATACGGCCGAGCAGTACTTC
j_call: TRBJ2-7
d_call: TRBD2
clone_size: many
v_call: TRBV20-1

cdr3_aa: CATSSVTGMRNEQFF
cdr3_nt: TGTGCCACCAGCAGCGTAACAGGGATGAGGAATGAGCAGTTCTTC
j_call: TRBJ2-1
d_call: NA
clone_size: NA
v_call: TRBV15